Listed below are T cell receptor beta chains from one sample, sequenced in a study of somatic mutations in cytotoxic T cells in rheumatoid arthritis. Measured with immunoSEQ multiplex PCR; TCRdb has only the in-frame clones, and not every one. This table holds some 30,000 clones, about 87% found once. Sequencing was done on a sample of CD8+ T cells sorted from blood. All receptors come from an adult with rheumatoid arthritis. The CDR3 runs from the conserved cysteine through the conserved F or W. The D gene is left open where the match is weak. Where a row states a size, it is once, few, many or the class of an expanded clone; other rows omit it.

D gene: NA
V gene: TRBV29-1
clone size: NA
J gene: TRBJ1-4
CDR3 protein: CSVRWDNEKLFF
CDR3 DNA: TGCAGCGTTAGATGGGATAATGAAAAACTGTTTTTT

D gene: NA
V gene: TRBV11-1
clone size: NA
J gene: TRBJ2-7
CDR3 protein: CASSYTSSGDEQYF
CDR3 DNA: TGTGCCAGCAGCTATACTAGCAGCGGCGACGAGCAGTACTTC

D gene: NA
V gene: TRBV9
clone size: once
J gene: TRBJ2-1
CDR3 protein: CASSVGTNEQFF
CDR3 DNA: TGTGCCAGCAGCGTAGGGACAAATGAGCAGTTCTTC

D gene: NA
V gene: TRBV27
clone size: once
J gene: TRBJ1-2
CDR3 protein: CASSLTAVHYGYTF
CDR3 DNA: TGTGCCAGCAGTTTGACAGCGGTCCACTATGGCTACACCTTC

D gene: NA
V gene: TRBV6-6
clone size: NA
J gene: TRBJ1-1
CDR3 protein: CASSRQVGGARTEAFF
CDR3 DNA: TGTGCCAGCAGCCGCCAAGTGGGGGGGGCTCGAACTGAAGCTTTCTTT

D gene: TRBD2
V gene: TRBV7-3
clone size: once
J gene: TRBJ2-2
CDR3 protein: CASSPTSPTGELFF
CDR3 DNA: TGTGCCAGCAGCCCGACTAGCCCAACCGGGGAGCTGTTTTTT

D gene: NA
V gene: TRBV5-1
clone size: NA
J gene: TRBJ2-7
CDR3 protein: CASSLYPGESYEQYF
CDR3 DNA: TGCGCCAGCAGCTTGTATCCAGGGGAAAGCTACGAGCAGTACTTC

D gene: TRBD2
V gene: TRBV4-1
clone size: NA
J gene: TRBJ2-1
CDR3 protein: CASSHHPQRGGNEQFF
CDR3 DNA: TGCGCCAGCAGCCACCACCCCCAGCGGGGGGGAAATGAGCAGTTCTTC

D gene: NA
V gene: TRBV2
clone size: NA
J gene: TRBJ1-4
CDR3 protein: CASSDPQGPIPTNEKLFF
CDR3 DNA: TGTGCCAGCAGTGACCCTCAGGGGCCGATTCCAACTAATGAAAAACTGTTTTTT

D gene: NA
V gene: TRBV6-5
clone size: NA
J gene: TRBJ1-2
CDR3 protein: CASSSAGAANYGYTF
CDR3 DNA: TGTGCCAGCAGCTCCGCGGGGGCAGCTAACTATGGCTACACCTTC

D gene: NA
V gene: TRBV7-3
clone size: NA
J gene: TRBJ2-1
CDR3 protein: CASSSGPGSYNEQFF
CDR3 DNA: TGTGCCAGCAGCTCGGGACCCGGCTCCTACAATGAGCAGTTCTTC

D gene: NA
V gene: TRBV5-1
clone size: NA
J gene: TRBJ2-7
CDR3 protein: CASSPDGDNYEQYF
CDR3 DNA: TGCGCCAGCAGCCCCGACGGGGACAACTACGAGCAGTACTTC

D gene: NA
V gene: TRBV11-2
clone size: NA
J gene: TRBJ2-1
CDR3 protein: CASSLYRDDYNEQFF
CDR3 DNA: TGTGCCAGCAGCTTATATCGGGACGACTACAATGAGCAGTTCTTC

D gene: NA
V gene: TRBV2
clone size: NA
J gene: TRBJ2-7
CDR3 protein: CASGGDSYEQYF
CDR3 DNA: TGTGCCAGCGGGGGTGACTCCTACGAGCAGTACTTC

D gene: TRBD1
V gene: TRBV7-2
clone size: NA
J gene: TRBJ2-5
CDR3 protein: CASSSPRGHVQTQYF
CDR3 DNA: TGTGCCAGCAGCTCCCCGAGGGGGCACGTACAGACCCAGTACTTC

D gene: NA
V gene: TRBV6-5
clone size: once
J gene: TRBJ1-2
CDR3 protein: CASSYSSPSPNYGYTF
CDR3 DNA: TGTGCCAGCAGTTACTCCTCTCCTAGTCCTAACTATGGCTACACCTTC

D gene: NA
V gene: TRBV5-1
clone size: NA
J gene: TRBJ1-2
CDR3 protein: CASSPSEGGRFGYTF
CDR3 DNA: TGCGCCAGCAGCCCTTCCGAGGGGGGGAGGTTCGGCTACACCTTC

D gene: NA
V gene: TRBV27
clone size: NA
J gene: TRBJ2-7
CDR3 protein: CASSARPNYEQYF
CDR3 DNA: TGTGCCAGCAGTGCCCGCCCCAACTACGAGCAGTACTTC

D gene: TRBD2
V gene: TRBV7-9
clone size: NA
J gene: TRBJ2-4
CDR3 protein: CASSTPLAGGPGNIQYF
CDR3 DNA: TGTGCCAGCAGCACACCACTAGCGGGGGGCCCGGGAAACATTCAGTACTTC

D gene: NA
V gene: TRBV2
clone size: NA
J gene: TRBJ2-1
CDR3 protein: CASSRGGNEQFF
CDR3 DNA: TGTGCCAGCAGCCGAGGGGGGAATGAGCAGTTCTTC

D gene: TRBD2
V gene: TRBV5-4
clone size: NA
J gene: TRBJ2-6
CDR3 protein: CASSVFTSGGISGANVLTF
CDR3 DNA: TGTGCCAGCAGCGTCTTCACTAGCGGGGGAATCTCTGGGGCCAACGTCCTGACTTTC

D gene: TRBD1
V gene: TRBV7-9
clone size: NA
J gene: TRBJ1-6
CDR3 protein: CASSFYPDRGGSPLHF
CDR3 DNA: TGTGCCAGCAGCTTCTACCCCGACAGGGGAGGTTCACCCCTCCACTTT

D gene: NA
V gene: TRBV7-8
clone size: NA
J gene: TRBJ1-1
CDR3 protein: CASSLGAGRRTFYDTEAFF
CDR3 DNA: TGTGCCAGCAGCTTAGGTGCGGGCCGGAGGACCTTTTACGACACTGAAGCTTTCTTT

D gene: TRBD2
V gene: TRBV30
clone size: NA
J gene: TRBJ2-3
CDR3 protein: CAWRGTVLAGDGTDTQYF
CDR3 DNA: TGTGCCTGGAGGGGGACTGTACTAGCGGGGGATGGCACAGATACGCAGTATTTT

D gene: NA
V gene: TRBV15
clone size: NA
J gene: TRBJ1-3
CDR3 protein: CATSKRESVSGNTIYF
CDR3 DNA: TGTGCCACCAGCAAACGCGAATCAGTCTCTGGAAACACCATATATTTT

D gene: NA
V gene: TRBV19
clone size: NA
J gene: TRBJ2-2
CDR3 protein: CASSIWAEGSGELFF
CDR3 DNA: TGTGCCAGTAGTATCTGGGCGGAGGGGAGCGGGGAGCTGTTTTTT

D gene: NA
V gene: TRBV4-1
clone size: NA
J gene: TRBJ2-7
CDR3 protein: CASSQEDTRREQYF
CDR3 DNA: TGCGCCAGCAGCCAAGAAGACACCCGCCGCGAGCAGTACTTC

D gene: TRBD1
V gene: TRBV7-6
clone size: NA
J gene: TRBJ2-5
CDR3 protein: CASSSRDREETQYF
CDR3 DNA: TGTGCCAGCAGCTCGAGGGACAGGGAAGAGACCCAGTACTTC

D gene: NA
V gene: TRBV5-6
clone size: NA
J gene: TRBJ2-5
CDR3 protein: CASSLWGGQETQYF
CDR3 DNA: TGTGCCAGCAGCTTGTGGGGAGGCCAAGAGACCCAGTACTTC

D gene: NA
V gene: TRBV9
clone size: NA
J gene: TRBJ2-3
CDR3 protein: CASSPQGAPTDTQYF
CDR3 DNA: TGTGCCAGCAGCCCACAGGGCGCGCCCACAGATACGCAGTATTTT

D gene: TRBD2
V gene: TRBV4-1
clone size: NA
J gene: TRBJ2-5
CDR3 protein: CASSQIGLAGLQETQYF
CDR3 DNA: TGCGCCAGCAGCCAGATCGGGCTAGCGGGACTTCAAGAGACCCAGTACTTC

D gene: NA
V gene: TRBV11-2
clone size: NA
J gene: TRBJ2-7
CDR3 protein: CASSYQGPSYEQYF
CDR3 DNA: TGTGCCAGCAGCTACCAGGGACCATCCTACGAGCAGTACTTC

D gene: TRBD1
V gene: TRBV10-3
clone size: NA
J gene: TRBJ2-3
CDR3 protein: CAIRDGTGGNLDTQYF
CDR3 DNA: TGTGCCATCAGGGACGGGACAGGGGGCAATCTTGATACGCAGTATTTT

D gene: NA
V gene: TRBV7-9
clone size: NA
J gene: TRBJ2-7
CDR3 protein: CASSPLKVGINEQYF
CDR3 DNA: TGTGCCAGCAGCCCACTCAAGGTTGGTATCAACGAGCAGTACTTC

D gene: NA
V gene: TRBV6-5
clone size: NA
J gene: TRBJ1-1
CDR3 protein: CASSPGVATEAFF
CDR3 DNA: TGTGCCAGCAGTCCCGGGGTGGCCACTGAAGCTTTCTTT

D gene: NA
V gene: TRBV4-1
clone size: NA
J gene: TRBJ1-5
CDR3 protein: CASSRQVNQPQHF
CDR3 DNA: TGCGCCAGCAGTCGACAGGTCAATCAGCCCCAGCATTTT

D gene: TRBD1
V gene: TRBV27
clone size: NA
J gene: TRBJ2-7
CDR3 protein: CASSSVTGGMYEQYF
CDR3 DNA: TGTGCCAGCAGTTCTGTGACAGGGGGGATGTACGAGCAGTACTTC

D gene: TRBD1
V gene: TRBV5-4
clone size: NA
J gene: TRBJ2-7
CDR3 protein: CASSQDREDEQYF
CDR3 DNA: TGTGCCAGCAGCCAGGACAGGGAGGACGAGCAGTACTTC

D gene: NA
V gene: TRBV5-1
clone size: few
J gene: TRBJ2-7
CDR3 protein: CASSSNYEQYF
CDR3 DNA: TGCGCCAGCAGCTCAAACTACGAGCAGTACTTC

D gene: NA
V gene: TRBV6-5
clone size: NA
J gene: TRBJ2-1
CDR3 protein: CASSYSKLSEQFF
CDR3 DNA: TGTGCCAGCAGTTACTCGAAACTTTCCGAGCAGTTCTTC

D gene: TRBD2
V gene: TRBV27
clone size: NA
J gene: TRBJ2-1
CDR3 protein: CASSSATRGLAGGNEQFF
CDR3 DNA: TGTGCCAGCAGCAGCGCGACCCGCGGACTAGCGGGAGGAAATGAGCAGTTCTTC

D gene: NA
V gene: TRBV5-4
clone size: few
J gene: TRBJ1-1
CDR3 protein: CASSFAQGVTTEAFF
CDR3 DNA: TGTGCCAGCAGCTTTGCACAGGGAGTGACCACTGAAGCTTTCTTT